This passage covers 31 T cell receptor beta chains from one sample sequenced in a study of blood T cells in healthy people across ages. Then a second PCR, running roughly 7 to 11 cycles, was carried out with a sample-barcoded 5' primer and a J-beta primer mix. TCRdb fed the 5' RACE reads into MiXCR, producing one record per CDR3 protein. Of 920,000 or so distinct CDR3 sequences in the sample, around 43% were seen once. The sample consisted of blood. Receptors were obtained from a woman aged 55-70 years in good health.

Points on this clonotype: An end of the junction does not agree with germline; a read error may underlie this. V gene TRBV4-1 combines with J gene TRBJ2-3; 8 bases are a match to TRBD2. The CDR3 runs to 16 residues. The germline V gene encodes CDR1 MGHRA and CDR2 YSYEKL. CDR3 loop: CASSQELAGMADTRYF. The CDR3 DNA is TGCGCCAGCAGCCAAGAGCTAGCGGGTATGGCAGATACGCGGTATTTT.

This chain connects TRBV12-3 or TRBV12-4 to TRBJ1-3; D might be TRBD1 (5 bases). There are 13 residues in the CDR3. Trimming took 7 bases from V and 3 from J, leaving 10 bases between them. This CDR3 is CASTGTGGNTIYF. CDR3 DNA: TGTGCCAGCACCGGGACTGGTGGAAACACCATATATTTT.

V is TRBV20-1 and J is TRBJ2-5; D is possibly TRBD1 or TRBD2 (7 bases each). V gave up 8 bases and J gave up 2 bases, with 18 bases separating them. Germline CDR1 reads DFQATT; CDR2 reads SNEGSKA (reference sequence). This CDR3 has 14 residues. The CDR3 region has the DNA TGCAGTCCCAGGGGGGCTAGCGGTCAAGAGACCCAGTACTTC. Amino acids: CSPRGASGQETQYF.

This clonotype was observed a few times. The rearrangement joins TRBV28 to TRBJ2-7; 9 positions match TRBD2. The CDR3 covers 16 residues. J gave up 3 bases and V 6 bases, and 12 bases lay outside the gene matches. Germline V CDR1 and CDR2: MDHEN, SYDVKM. CDR3 coding DNA: TGTGCCAGCAGCCTACTCCTTAGCGGGAGCCTCTACGAGCAGTACTTC. This encodes CASSLLLSGSLYEQYF.

The V call is TRBV20-1, the J call TRBJ2-2; 7 bases agree with TRBD2. Per the germline V gene, CDR1 is DFQATT and CDR2 is SNEGSKA (reference sequence). Unmatched junction bases numbered 7, after V lost 5 bases and J lost 4 bases. The CDR3 has 14 residues. This chain's CDR3 is CSASLAGPTGELFF. CDR3 nucleotide sequence: TGCAGTGCTTCTTTAGCGGGTCCCACCGGGGAGCTGTTTTTT.

This clonotype was detected ten times or more. The V gene is TRBV21-1, the J gene TRBJ2-1; the DNA was not used to check the table's D call, TRBD1. TRBV21-1 is a listed pseudogene. There are 15 residues in the CDR3. CDR3 nucleotides: TGTGCCAGCAGCAAAGGACAGGGGATTTACAATGAGCAGTTCTTC. Amino acid sequence: CASSKGQGIYNEQFF.

V is TRBV5-1 and J is TRBJ2-1; D remains unclear. V lost 0 bases and J 3 bases, leaving 19 bases between the germline ends. This CDR3 region has 18 residues. CDR1 and CDR2 from the germline V gene are SGHRS and YFSETQ. CDR3 sequence (DNA): TGCGCCAGCAGCTTGGCCAGGTCGGGCAAAATATTCTACAATGAGCAGTTCTTC. Translated, it gives CASSLARSGKIFYNEQFF.

This clonotype was detected only a few times. The rearrangement links TRBV3-1 to TRBJ2-3; D is ambiguous. The germline V gene has CDR1 LGHDT and CDR2 YNNKEL (reference sequence). The V gene lost 4 bases and the J gene lost 7 bases, with 12 bases spanning the gap. The CDR3 totals 13 residues. Here the CDR3 reads CASSRGNPHTQYF. The CDR3 DNA reads TGTGCCAGCAGCCGGGGAAATCCCCATACGCAGTATTTT.

V is TRBV10-1 and J is TRBJ2-7; D is unresolved. Trimming left V 0 bases short and J 2 bases short, with 8 bases between. The CDR3 has 14 residues. Looked up from germline, CDR1 is WNHNN and CDR2 is SYGVQD (reference sequence). As DNA, the CDR3 is TGCGCCAGCAGTGAGTCGGGATCAGCCTACGAGCAGTACTTC. As protein: CASSESGSAYEQYF.

V usage is TRBV20-1 and J usage is TRBJ2-1; D may be TRBD1 (6 bases). Trimming took off 5 bases at V and 3 bases at J, with 8 bases between the two ends. CDR1 DFQATT and CDR2 SNEGSKA come from the germline V gene (reference sequence). There are 12 residues in the CDR3. CDR3 in amino acids: CSASGHYNEQFF. For the CDR3, the DNA is TGCAGTGCTTCGGGACACTACAATGAGCAGTTCTTC.

This clonotype was counted only a few times. The V call is TRBV7-9, the J call TRBJ1-4; D might be TRBD1 (5 bases). The V end lost 6 bases, the J end lost 8 bases, and 16 bases lay between the germline ends. Germline V lookup: CDR1 SEHNR, CDR2 FQNEAQ (reference sequence). The CDR3 totals 14 residues. This chain's CDR3 is CASSQTGQKEKLFF. The CDR3, as DNA: TGTGCCAGCAGTCAAACAGGTCAAAAGGAAAAACTGTTTTTT.

This clonotype was found a few times. V and J are TRBV9 and TRBJ2-7; a possible D gene is TRBD2 (6 bases). The CDR3 length is 15 residues. Germline V CDR1 and CDR2: SGDLS, YYNGEE. Between the trimmed V and J ends, which lost 9 bases and 5 bases, there was a span of 24 bases. The CDR3 here is CATPSGRPHRDEQYF. The CDR3 region has the DNA TGTGCCACGCCATCGGGGAGGCCACATCGCGACGAGCAGTACTTC.

The V gene is TRBV20-1, the J gene TRBJ2-7; D perhaps matches TRBD1 (7 bases). Deletions cut 1 base from V and 3 bases from J, with 16 bases between. The CDR3 covers 15 residues. Germline V gene data show CDR1 as DFQATT and CDR2 as SNEGSKA (reference sequence). The CDR3 bases are TGCAGTGCTAGAGCCGCCAGGGGGGAAGGCTACGAGCAGTACTTC. Translated: CSARAARGEGYEQYF.

As to this clonotype: Since a much larger clone is just one base distant, this may be a read error. This chain connects TRBV20-1 to TRBJ2-7, with unresolved D. Germline lookup yields CDR1 DFQATT and CDR2 SNEGSKA (reference sequence). V lost 2 bases and J 0 bases, leaving 5 bases between the germline ends. This CDR3 is built from 12 residues. In nucleotides, the CDR3 is TGCAGTGCTAGACCGGTCTCCTACGAGCAGTACTTC. It is translated as CSARPVSYEQYF.

The rearrangement links TRBV10-3 to TRBJ1-2; a weak D match, TRBD1 (6 bases). The CDR3 contains 11 residues. Germline assignment: CDR1 ENHRY and CDR2 SYGVKD. V was cut by 8 bases and J by 6 bases, with 10 bases left in between. The CDR3 protein is CAIGAGDGYTF. The CDR3 nucleotides are TGTGCCATCGGGGCAGGGGATGGCTACACCTTC.

The chain links TRBV5-1 to TRBJ2-7, with a possible D match to TRBD1 (6 bases). V was pared by 0 bases and J by 1 base, with 11 bases between. Per germline, CDR1 SGHRS and CDR2 YFSETQ. The length of the CDR3 is 15 residues. CDR3 in amino acids: CASSLDGGRSYEQYF. DNA of the CDR3: TGCGCCAGCAGCTTGGATGGGGGCCGATCCTACGAGCAGTACTTC.

The gene calls are TRBV5-1 and TRBJ1-2; 7 bases line up with TRBD1. Germline loops: CDR1 SGHRS, CDR2 YFSETQ. This CDR3 is 16 amino acids long. The ends lost 0 bases at V and 5 bases at J; junction bases unmatched: 10. In DNA form, the CDR3 reads TGCGCCAGCAGCTTGGAGCCCACAGGGGTTAAGTATGGCTACACCTTC. Translating gives CASSLEPTGVKYGYTF.

This clonotype came up many times. The chain uses TRBV20-1 and TRBJ2-7; D is unclear. Germline lookup yields CDR1 DFQATT and CDR2 SNEGSKA (reference sequence). This CDR3 has 12 residues. Between the trimmed V and J ends, which lost 3 bases and 5 bases, there was a span of 11 bases. CDR3 residues: CSASREPDEQYF. The CDR3 nucleotides are TGCAGTGCTAGCCGCGAACCGGACGAGCAGTACTTC.

The V gene is TRBV7-9, the J gene TRBJ1-6; the match to TRBD1 covers 8 bases. The CDR3 covers 14 residues. The V gene end was trimmed by 5 bases and the J gene end by 7 bases; junction bases not matched to a gene: 4. CDR1 and CDR2 (germline): SEHNR, FQNEAQ (reference sequence). In DNA, the CDR3 is TGTGCCAGCAGCGACAGGGGTAGGAATTCACCCCTCCACTTT. It codes for CASSDRGRNSPLHF.

The chain couples TRBV27 to TRBJ1-1; no firm D call. Germline V gene data show CDR1 as MNHEY and CDR2 as SMNVEV (reference sequence). The CDR3 has 16 residues. V was clipped by 6 bases and J by 0 bases, with 17 bases between them. The CDR3 DNA reads as TGTGCCAGCAGCCCAGAGCCACCGACGGTGAACACTGAAGCTTTCTTT. This gives the protein CASSPEPPTVNTEAFF.

This clonotype was observed once. The V gene is TRBV3-1, the J gene TRBJ1-4; no reliable D call. Germline-derived CDR1 and CDR2 are LGHDT and YNNKEL (reference sequence). V lost 1 base to trimming and J lost 3 bases, with 6 bases between them. The CDR3 is 14 amino acids. CDR3 sequence: CASSQGGPNEKLFF. Written as DNA, the CDR3 is TGTGCCAGCAGCCAAGGGGGTCCTAATGAAAAACTGTTTTTT.

This clonotype was found a few times. This rearrangement joins TRBV29-1 to TRBJ2-7; 11 bases are a match to TRBD1. Germline values: CDR1 SQVTM, CDR2 ANQGSEA. The CDR3 is 15 residues long. Germline trimming cut 3 bases from V and 6 bases from J; bases unmatched to any gene: 10. The CDR3 region has the DNA TGCAGCGTTGAGCCGGGACAGGGGGTCAGGGGCGAGCAGTACTTC. Amino acids: CSVEPGQGVRGEQYF.

Details on this clonotype: Germline is not matched at one junction end, which may reflect a read error. The chain uses TRBV28 and TRBJ1-2; the D is unclear. The CDR3 contains 16 residues. Germline V lookup: CDR1 MDHEN, CDR2 SYDVKM. Here the CDR3 reads CAGSLTARRMNYGYTF. The CDR3 coding sequence is TGTGCCGGCAGTTTAACAGCCAGACGTATGAACTATGGCTACACCTTC.

V and J are TRBV20-1 and TRBJ2-7; TRBD1 or TRBD2 may be the D gene (5 bases each). CDR3 length: 16 amino acids. The germline V gene encodes CDR1 DFQATT and CDR2 SNEGSKA (reference sequence). The V end lost 5 bases, the J end lost 0 bases, and 20 bases lay between the germline ends. The CDR3 sequence is CSARGAPKVSSYEQYF. DNA of the CDR3: TGCAGTGCTCGAGGGGCCCCTAAAGTCAGCTCCTACGAGCAGTACTTC.

This chain joins TRBV20-1 and TRBJ2-7; a possible D gene is TRBD1 (5 bases). Germline V lookup: CDR1 DFQATT, CDR2 SNEGSKA (reference sequence). The CDR3 has 13 residues. Trimming removed 3 bases from V and 4 bases from J, with 13 bases in between. CDR3 DNA: TGCAGTGCTAGGGCAGGGCACGCGTACGAGCAGTACTTC. Its translation: CSARAGHAYEQYF.

The chain links TRBV29-1 to TRBJ2-7; TRBD2 agrees at 11 bases. The CDR3 spans 15 residues. V shed 1 base and J 6 bases; nucleotides not matched to a gene: 8. Germline V gene data show CDR1 as SQVTM and CDR2 as ANQGSEA. The CDR3 sequence: CSVEGIAGGPGEQYF. CDR3 DNA sequence: TGCAGCGTTGAAGGGATAGCGGGAGGGCCTGGCGAGCAGTACTTC.

The chain uses TRBV9 and TRBJ2-1; no clear D. This CDR3 region has 13 residues. V lost 2 bases, J lost 5 bases, and 8 bases lay in between. The germline V gene has CDR1 SGDLS and CDR2 YYNGEE. The CDR3 DNA reads TGTGCCAGCAGCGTGAGACGGGACAATGAGCAGTTCTTC. It is translated as CASSVRRDNEQFF.

V gene TRBV5-1 combines with J gene TRBJ2-3, with D perhaps TRBD1 (6 bases). CDR3 length: 17 amino acids. The ends were cut back, 0 bases at V and 0 bases at J, with 14 bases in the middle. Germline V gives CDR1 SGHRS, CDR2 YFSETQ. This chain's CDR3 is CASSLEDSAFSTDTQYF. CDR3 in DNA: TGCGCCAGCAGCTTGGAGGACAGCGCTTTTAGCACAGATACGCAGTATTTT.

This chain links TRBV9 with TRBJ2-3; D call uncertain. Trimming cost V 0 bases and J 1 base, with 6 bases left between them. Germline V gene lookup returns CDR1 SGDLS and CDR2 YYNGEE. The CDR3 spans 14 residues. CDR3 protein: CASSVDEGTDTQYF. The CDR3 DNA is TGTGCCAGCAGCGTAGATGAGGGCACAGATACGCAGTATTTT.

For this clonotype: A read error may account for a junction end that differs from germline. CDR3 region: CASNVGGDSYEQYF. The CDR3 nucleotides read TGTGCCAGCAACGTAGGGGGGGACAGCTACGAGCAGTACTTC. This chain connects TRBV9 to TRBJ2-7; D might be TRBD1 or TRBD2, each matching 7 bases. Germline CDR1 and CDR2: SGDLS and YYNGEE. The CDR3 is 14 amino acids.

This clonotype was counted only a few times. The rearrangement links TRBV5-6 to TRBJ2-1; 9 nucleotides line up with TRBD2. This CDR3 has 15 amino acids. V shed 1 base, J shed 2 bases, and the junction held 1 base outside the gene matches. CDR1 and CDR2 (germline): SGHDT, YYEEEE. As DNA, the CDR3 is TGTGCCAGCAGCTTGAGGACTAGCGCCTACAATGAGCAGTTCTTC. It specifies CASSLRTSAYNEQFF.